A single TCR beta chain is shown here with its context. Its antigen is unknown. The V end was cut by 0 bases, the J end by 2 bases, with 8 bases between. This CDR3 spans 15 amino acids. This record belongs to a study of cytomegalovirus exposure and HLA in healthy donors. Across the whole study: Among the roughly 400 donors who were genotyped, approximately 84% fell in the genetic ancestry cluster that is associated with self-reported Caucasian donors.

Study results and limitations: Presence/absence analysis assumed near-uniform sequencing depth across donors.

Use of 60 Vbeta and 13 Jbeta primers characterized the PCR. Per the study methods: Among the unique TCR beta chains that a later analysis counted, 70 million to 85 million in all, about 11 million were shared. Some clones are missing from TCRdb's copy, which holds only in-frame ones; the method was immunoSEQ multiplex PCR. For V, J and clone size, that table is used; D and trimming come from the DNA. The sample lists 100,000 to 150,000 clones, around 80% occurring once. Sequencing was done on a sample of PBMCs. The receptor was isolated from a woman aged 18-35 years in good health and CMV-seronegative. The chain links TRBV23-1 to TRBJ1-5; D not certain. TRBV23-1 is labeled an ORF, and its function is uncertain. The CDR3 coding sequence is TGCGCCAGCAGTCAATCTTCCGGGTGCAATCAGCCCCAGCATTTT. Its protein is CASSQSSGCNQPQHF.